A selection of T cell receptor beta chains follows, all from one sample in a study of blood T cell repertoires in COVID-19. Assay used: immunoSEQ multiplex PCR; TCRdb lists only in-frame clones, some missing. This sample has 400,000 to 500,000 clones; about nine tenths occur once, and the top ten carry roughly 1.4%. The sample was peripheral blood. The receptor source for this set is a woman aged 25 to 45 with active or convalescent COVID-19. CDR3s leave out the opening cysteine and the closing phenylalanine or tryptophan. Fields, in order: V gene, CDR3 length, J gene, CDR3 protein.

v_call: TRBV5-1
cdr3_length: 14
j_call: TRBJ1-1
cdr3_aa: ASSLALGQGLSGAF

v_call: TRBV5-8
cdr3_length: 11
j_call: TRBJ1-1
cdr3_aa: ASKQVDSTEAF

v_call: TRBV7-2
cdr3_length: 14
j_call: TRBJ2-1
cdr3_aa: ASSLFVDRGDNEQF

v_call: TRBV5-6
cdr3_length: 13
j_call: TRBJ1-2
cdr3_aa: ASSLYNRANYGYT

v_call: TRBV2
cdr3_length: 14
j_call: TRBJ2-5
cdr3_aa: ASSVEDRVDGETQY

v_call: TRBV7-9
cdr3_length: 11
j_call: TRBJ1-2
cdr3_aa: ASSPLQGTGYT

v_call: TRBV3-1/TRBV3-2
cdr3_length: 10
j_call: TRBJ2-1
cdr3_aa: ASGGLAVEQF

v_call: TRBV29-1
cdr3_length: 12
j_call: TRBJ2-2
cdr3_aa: SSSGPGNTGELF

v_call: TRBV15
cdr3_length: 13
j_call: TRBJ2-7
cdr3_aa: ATSRESGVFYEQY

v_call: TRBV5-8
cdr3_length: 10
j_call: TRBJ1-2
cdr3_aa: ASSHRTYGYT

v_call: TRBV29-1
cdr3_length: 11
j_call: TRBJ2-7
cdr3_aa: SVSSGTHYEQY

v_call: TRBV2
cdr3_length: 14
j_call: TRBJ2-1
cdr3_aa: ASSPMGPDSPHEQF

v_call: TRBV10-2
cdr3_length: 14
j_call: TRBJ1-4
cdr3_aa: ASSERDQGIKEKLF

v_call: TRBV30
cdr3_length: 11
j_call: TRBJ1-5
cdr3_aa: AWRGQGNQPQH

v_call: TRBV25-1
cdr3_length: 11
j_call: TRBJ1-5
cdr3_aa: ASSDQGLGPQH

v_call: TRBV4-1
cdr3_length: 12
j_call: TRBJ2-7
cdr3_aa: ASSQGTGNYEQY

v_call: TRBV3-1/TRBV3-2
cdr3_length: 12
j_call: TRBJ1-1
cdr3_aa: ASRAGQGYTEAF

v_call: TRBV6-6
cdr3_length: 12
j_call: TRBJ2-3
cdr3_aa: ASSYRGAEHTQY

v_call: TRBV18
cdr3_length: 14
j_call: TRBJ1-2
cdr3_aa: ASSPQNFRVSYGYT

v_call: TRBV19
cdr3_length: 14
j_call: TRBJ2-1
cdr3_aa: ASSRTSGGVYNEQF

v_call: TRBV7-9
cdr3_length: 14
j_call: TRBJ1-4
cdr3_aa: ASSSARQGGNEKLF

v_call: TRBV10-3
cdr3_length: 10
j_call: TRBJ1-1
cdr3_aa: AISVRGSEAF

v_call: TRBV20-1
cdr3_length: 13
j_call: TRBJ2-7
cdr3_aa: SASFVAYRPYEQY

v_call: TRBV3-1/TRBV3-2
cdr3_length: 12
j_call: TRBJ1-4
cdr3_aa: ASSRRTGDEKLF

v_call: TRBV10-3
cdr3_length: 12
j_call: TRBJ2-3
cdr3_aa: AIMRDTSTDTQY

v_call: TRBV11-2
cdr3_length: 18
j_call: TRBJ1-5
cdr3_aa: ASSLEGSAGGFFGNQPQH

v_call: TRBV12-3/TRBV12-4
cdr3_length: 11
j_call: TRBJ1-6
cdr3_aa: ASSDRPNSPLH

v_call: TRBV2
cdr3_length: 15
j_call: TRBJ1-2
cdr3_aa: ASSESGVPGAGYGYT